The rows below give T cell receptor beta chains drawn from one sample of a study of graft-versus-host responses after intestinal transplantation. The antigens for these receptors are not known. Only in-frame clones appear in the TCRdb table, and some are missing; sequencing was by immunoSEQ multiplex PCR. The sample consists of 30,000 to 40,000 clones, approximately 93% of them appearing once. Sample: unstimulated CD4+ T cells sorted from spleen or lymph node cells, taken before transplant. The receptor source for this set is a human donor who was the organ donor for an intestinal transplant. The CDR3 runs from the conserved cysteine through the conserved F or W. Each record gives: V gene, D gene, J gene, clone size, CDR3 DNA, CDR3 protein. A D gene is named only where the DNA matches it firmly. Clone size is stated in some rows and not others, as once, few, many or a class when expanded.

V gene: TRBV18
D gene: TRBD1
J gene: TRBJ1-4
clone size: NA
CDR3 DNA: TGTGCCAGCCTCCGGGACAGGAATGAAAAACTGTTTTTT
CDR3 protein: CASLRDRNEKLFF

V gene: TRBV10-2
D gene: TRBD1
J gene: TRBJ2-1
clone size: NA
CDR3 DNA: TGCGCCAGCAGTGAGCAGGGGGCGCGTAATGAGCAGTTCTTC
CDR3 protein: CASSEQGARNEQFF

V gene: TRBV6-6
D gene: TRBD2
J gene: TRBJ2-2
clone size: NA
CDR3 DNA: TGTGCCAGCAGCGATCTACGACTAGCGGGGGCCGGGGAGCTGTTTTTT
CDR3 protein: CASSDLRLAGAGELFF

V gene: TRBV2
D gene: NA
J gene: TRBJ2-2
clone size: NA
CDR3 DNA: TGTGCCAGCAGTGAAGCACTAGCTGGATCCGGGGAGCTGTTTTTT
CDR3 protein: CASSEALAGSGELFF

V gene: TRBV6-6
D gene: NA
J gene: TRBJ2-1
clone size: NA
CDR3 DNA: TGTGCCAGCAGCTCCCGACGGGGGCGCAATGAGCAGTTCTTC
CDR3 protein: CASSSRRGRNEQFF

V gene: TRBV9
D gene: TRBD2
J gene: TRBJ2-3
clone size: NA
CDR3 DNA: TGTGCCAGCAGCGTAGCGGTCCTAGCGGGGGGCCTCACAGATACGCAGTATTTT
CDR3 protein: CASSVAVLAGGLTDTQYF

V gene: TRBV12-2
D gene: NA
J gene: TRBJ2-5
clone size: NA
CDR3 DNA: TGTGCAAGTCGGCTGGAGGGGCCTGCGAAAGAGACCCAGTACTTC
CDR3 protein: CASRLEGPAKETQYF

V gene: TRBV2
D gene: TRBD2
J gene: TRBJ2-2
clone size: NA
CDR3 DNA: TGTGCCAGCAGCGGACTAGCGGGGTTTGGTGGGGAGCTGTTTTTT
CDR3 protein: CASSGLAGFGGELFF

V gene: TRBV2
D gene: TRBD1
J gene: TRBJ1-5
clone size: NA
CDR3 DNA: TGTGCCAGCGGGACAGGGGTAAGACAGCCCCAGCATTTT
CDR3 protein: CASGTGVRQPQHF

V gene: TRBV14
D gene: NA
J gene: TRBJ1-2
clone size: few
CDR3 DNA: TGTGCCAGCAGCCAAGATAGAGGCAGGGCCCATGGCTACACCTTC
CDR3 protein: CASSQDRGRAHGYTF

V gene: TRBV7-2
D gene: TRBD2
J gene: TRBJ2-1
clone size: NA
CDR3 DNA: TGTGCCAGCAGCTTAGCACTGAGACTAGCGGGGGGGGGTGGTGAGCAGTTCTTC
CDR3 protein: CASSLALRLAGGGGEQFF

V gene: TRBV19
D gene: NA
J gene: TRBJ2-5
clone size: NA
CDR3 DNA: TGTGCCAGTAGTCTCGTAGGGATCAGCACCGAGACCCAGTACTTC
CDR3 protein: CASSLVGISTETQYF

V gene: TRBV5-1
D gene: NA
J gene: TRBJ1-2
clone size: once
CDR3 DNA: TGCGCCAGCAGCTTGGATGGGGGTGACTATGGCTACACCTTC
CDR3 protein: CASSLDGGDYGYTF

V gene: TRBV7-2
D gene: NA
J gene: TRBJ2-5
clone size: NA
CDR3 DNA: TGTGCCAGCAGCTTAACGTCTTATGCGGAGACCCAGTACTTC
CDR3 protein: CASSLTSYAETQYF

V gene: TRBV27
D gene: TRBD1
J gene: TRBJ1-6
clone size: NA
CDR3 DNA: TGTGCCAGCAGCTGGAGGGACAGGGGTTCACCCCTCCACTTT
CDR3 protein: CASSWRDRGSPLHF

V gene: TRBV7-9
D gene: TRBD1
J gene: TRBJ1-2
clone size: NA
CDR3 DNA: TGTGCCAGCAGCTTAAGGAGGCCCGGGACAGGGGTTGACTATGGCTACACCTTC
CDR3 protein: CASSLRRPGTGVDYGYTF

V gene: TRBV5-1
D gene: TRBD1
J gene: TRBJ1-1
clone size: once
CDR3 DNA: TGCGCCAGCAGCTCTGACAGGGGCCCGCTGGGAGCTTTCTTT
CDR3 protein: CASSSDRGPLGAFF

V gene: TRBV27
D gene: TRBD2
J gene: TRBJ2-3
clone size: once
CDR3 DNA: TGTGCCAGCAGTTTAGCGGGGGTGCGGGATACGCAGTATTTT
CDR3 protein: CASSLAGVRDTQYF

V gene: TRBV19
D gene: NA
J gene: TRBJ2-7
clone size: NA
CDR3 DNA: TGTGCCAGTAGGGGCAGGGGCGTTGGTCACGAGCAGTACTTC
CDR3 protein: CASRGRGVGHEQYF

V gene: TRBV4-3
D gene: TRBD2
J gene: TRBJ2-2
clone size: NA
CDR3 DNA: TGCGCCAGCAGCCACGACTTTACTAGCGGGGGGGCAGCCGGGGAGCTGTTTTTT
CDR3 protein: CASSHDFTSGGAAGELFF

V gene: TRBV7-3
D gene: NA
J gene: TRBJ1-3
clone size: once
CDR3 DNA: TGTGCCAGCAGCTCACAGGGCTCTGGAAACACCATATATTTT
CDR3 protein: CASSSQGSGNTIYF

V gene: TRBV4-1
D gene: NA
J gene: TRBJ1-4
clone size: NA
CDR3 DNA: TGCGCCAGCAGCCAAGGAGGTCTGTCTAATGAAAAACTGTTTTTT
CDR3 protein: CASSQGGLSNEKLFF